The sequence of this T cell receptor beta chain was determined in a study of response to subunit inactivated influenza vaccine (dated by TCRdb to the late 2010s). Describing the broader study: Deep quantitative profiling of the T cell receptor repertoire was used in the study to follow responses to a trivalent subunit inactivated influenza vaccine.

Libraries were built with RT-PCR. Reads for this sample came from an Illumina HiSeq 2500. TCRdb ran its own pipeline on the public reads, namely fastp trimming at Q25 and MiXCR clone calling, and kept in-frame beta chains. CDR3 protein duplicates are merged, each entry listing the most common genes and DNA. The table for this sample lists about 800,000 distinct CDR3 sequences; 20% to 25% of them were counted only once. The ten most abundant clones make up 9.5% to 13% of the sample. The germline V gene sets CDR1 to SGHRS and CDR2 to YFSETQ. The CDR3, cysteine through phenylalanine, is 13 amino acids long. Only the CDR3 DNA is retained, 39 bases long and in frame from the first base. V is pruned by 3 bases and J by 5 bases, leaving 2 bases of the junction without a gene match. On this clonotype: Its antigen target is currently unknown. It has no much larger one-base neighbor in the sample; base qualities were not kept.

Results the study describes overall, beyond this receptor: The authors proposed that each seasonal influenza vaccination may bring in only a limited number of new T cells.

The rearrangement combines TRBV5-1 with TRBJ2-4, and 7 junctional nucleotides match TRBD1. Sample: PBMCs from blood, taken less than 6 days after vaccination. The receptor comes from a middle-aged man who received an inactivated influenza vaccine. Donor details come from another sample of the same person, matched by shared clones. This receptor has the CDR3 CASSSGTENIQYF. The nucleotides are TGCGCCAGCAGCTCCGGGACAGAAAACATTCAGTACTTC.